The next 19 T cell receptor beta chains were all read from a single sample in a study of Ad26.COV2.S vaccination and SARS-CoV-2 variants. Using immunoSEQ multiplex PCR, the repertoire was profiled, and TCRdb retains in-frame clones only, with some absent. Of over 250,000 clones listed, about 87% are singletons. Treatment given: over 15 received Ad26.COV2.S at low or high dose, single or two shots; several received placebo; per-sample allocation not given. After the first vaccine or placebo injection, samples were drawn on day 63. This material consisted of peripheral blood, taken in a trial of Ad26.COV2.S vaccine versus placebo. These receptors all come from a person between 18 and 65 years old who received the Ad26.COV2.S COVID-19 vaccine or a placebo.

J is TRBJ2-7 and V is TRBV30, with 7 bases identical to TRBD1. With 2 bases clipped from V and 8 bases from J, the junction kept 12 bases outside the gene matches. The CDR3 is made up of 14 amino acids. Germline lookup yields CDR1 GTSNPN and CDR2 SVGIG (reference sequence). CDR3 in amino acids: CAWSRQGSPTQQYF. DNA of the CDR3: TGTGCCTGGAGTAGACAGGGCTCTCCTACGCAGCAGTACTTC.

This chain uses TRBV15 with TRBJ2-5; 10 nucleotides match TRBD1. Germline lookup yields CDR1 LNHNV and CDR2 YYDKDF (reference sequence). J lost 3 bases, V lost 2 bases, and 6 bases had no gene match. CDR3 length equals 16 residues. CDR3 sequence: CATSRTPGQGEETQYF. In DNA, the CDR3 is TGTGCCACCAGCAGAACGCCTGGACAGGGGGAAGAGACCCAGTACTTC.

This clone was found once. The genes are TRBV5-1 and TRBJ1-1, with a possible D match to TRBD1 (6 bases). V was trimmed by 4 bases and J by 5 bases, leaving 12 bases between them. The CDR3 sequence is 13 residues long. Germline V lookup: CDR1 SGHRS, CDR2 YFSETQ. Written as DNA, the CDR3 is TGCGCCAGCAGCGGGGGCAGTGCGACTGAAGCTTTCTTT. Protein product: CASSGGSATEAFF.

V gene TRBV27 combines with J gene TRBJ1-2, with 7 bases that match TRBD1. CDR1 and CDR2 from the germline V gene are MNHEY and SMNVEV (reference sequence). The V and J ends lost 4 bases and 4 bases, in that order; junction bases with no gene match: 6. CDR3 length: 14 amino acids. CDR3 in DNA: TGTGCCAGCAGTTCGGACAGGATGGCCTATGGCTACACCTTC. The encoded protein is CASSSDRMAYGYTF.

CDR3 sequence (DNA): TGTGCCACCAGCAGAGATCAGGGCAGGGATACGCAGTATTTT. It yields the protein CATSRDQGRDTQYF. This rearrangement joins TRBV15 to TRBJ2-3, with TRBD1 as a possible D gene (5 bases). The CDR3 has 14 residues. The germline gives CDR1 LNHNV, CDR2 YYDKDF (reference sequence). The ends were cut back, 0 bases at V and 6 bases at J, with 10 bases in the middle. Drawing the rest from reference TRBV15 and TRBJ2-3, the complete variable domain is DAMVIQNPRYQVTQFGKPVTLSCSQTLNHNVMYWYQQKSSQAPKLLFHYYDKDFNNEADTPDNFQSRRPNTSFCFLDIRSPGLGDTAMYLCATSRDQGRDTQYFGPGTRLTVL.

The genes are TRBV5-4 and TRBJ2-4; possibly TRBD2 for D (6 bases). Germline CDR1 reads SGHNT; CDR2 reads YYREEE (reference sequence). The V gene lost 5 bases and the J gene lost 4 bases, with 13 bases spanning the gap. This CDR3 region has 14 residues. The CDR3 DNA reads TGTGCCAGCAGTTTTAGCGGAAATAAAAACATTCAGTACTTC. The encoded protein is CASSFSGNKNIQYF.

Only one count was recorded for this clone. The chain couples TRBV11-3 to TRBJ2-2; D is ambiguous. This CDR3 is built from 14 residues. Germline V CDR1 and CDR2: SGHNT, YENEEA. V lost 3 bases, J lost 1 base, and 6 bases lay in between. CDR3 in DNA: TGTGCCAGCAGCTTTAATCGGAACACCGGGGAGCTGTTTTTT. Translating gives CASSFNRNTGELFF.

V usage is TRBV2 and J usage is TRBJ1-1; D remains ambiguous. V shed 2 bases and J shed 7 bases, with 20 bases lying between them. The CDR3 runs 16 residues. Germline lookup yields CDR1 SNHLY and CDR2 FYNNEI. The CDR3 DNA sequence: TGTGCCAGCAGTGAACCCATAAATGAGGTTCTAAATGAAGCTTTCTTT. Its protein is CASSEPINEVLNEAFF.

The J gene is TRBJ1-1, the V gene TRBV5-1; D uncertain. This CDR3 region has 15 residues. With 4 bases removed from V and 1 base from J, the gap between germline ends came to 14 bases. Germline V gives CDR1 SGHRS, CDR2 YFSETQ. CDR3 nucleotides: TGCGCCAGCAGCGTGTCCCCGGCGGAGAACACTGAAGCTTTCTTT. It codes for CASSVSPAENTEAFF.

The chain is built from TRBV3-1 (or the pseudogene TRBV3-2) and TRBJ2-1; maybe TRBD1 (6 bases). The CDR3 has 13 residues. Germline loops: CDR1 LGHDT, CDR2 YNNKEL (reference sequence). The germline V and J ends were trimmed by 0 bases and 10 bases, with 10 bases remaining between them. The CDR3 protein is CASSQDRRGEQFF. Here the CDR3 DNA reads TGTGCCAGCAGCCAAGATCGAAGGGGGGAGCAGTTCTTC.

The J gene is TRBJ2-1, the V gene TRBV5-1; D may be TRBD2 (6 bases). V shed 0 bases and J shed 4 bases, with 11 bases lying between them. Per germline, CDR1 SGHRS and CDR2 YFSETQ. CDR3 length: 15 residues. The CDR3 coding sequence is TGCGCCAGCAGCTTGGGAGGGAGGCAATACAATGAGCAGTTCTTC. Translating gives CASSLGGRQYNEQFF.

V gene TRBV6-4 combines with J gene TRBJ1-6; D remains ambiguous. The CDR3 extends over 14 amino acids. V lost 2 bases to trimming and J lost 7 bases, with 9 bases between them. Looked up from germline, CDR1 is MRHNA and CDR2 is SNTAGT. The CDR3 nucleotides read TGTGCCAGCAGTGACCTGGGTGAAAATTCACCCCTCCACTTT. Its protein product is CASSDLGENSPLHF.

This sequence joins TRBV9 and TRBJ1-2; TRBD1 agrees at 7 bases. The CDR3 is 13 residues long. Germline CDR1 and CDR2: SGDLS and YYNGEE. V lost 9 bases and J lost 5; bases outside the gene matches: 10. CDR3 region: CATPLGTEYGYTF. DNA for the CDR3: TGTGCCACCCCCCTAGGGACAGAGTATGGCTACACCTTC.

There are a few counts of this clone. The rearrangement joins TRBV5-1 to TRBJ2-1; no reliable D call. CDR3 length: 15 residues. Germline V gives CDR1 SGHRS, CDR2 YFSETQ. The germline V and J ends were trimmed by 0 bases and 5 bases, with 12 bases remaining between them. CDR3 loop: CASSLDRQSHNEQFF. The CDR3 DNA reads as TGCGCCAGCAGCTTGGATCGGCAATCGCACAATGAGCAGTTCTTC.

The V and J genes are TRBV6-6 and TRBJ1-2, with D uncertain. Germline CDR1 MNHNY, CDR2 SVGAGI (reference sequence). The length of the CDR3 is 12 residues. Trimming took off 2 bases at V and 6 bases at J, with 7 bases between the two ends. The CDR3 DNA follows: TGTGCCAGCAGTTACACGGGGAATGGCTACACCTTC. It translates to CASSYTGNGYTF.

The rearrangement links TRBV4-3 to TRBJ2-1; no clear D. Trimming stripped 4 bases from V and 3 bases from J, with 10 bases between. This CDR3 has 14 amino acids. Germline CDR1 LGHNA, CDR2 YSLEER. CDR3 protein: CASSLSGGYNEQFF. The CDR3, as DNA: TGCGCCAGCAGCCTCTCGGGTGGCTACAATGAGCAGTTCTTC.

The chain combines TRBV5-5 with TRBJ2-5; D possibly corresponds to TRBD2 (7 bases). CDR3 length: 13 amino acids. The germline CDR1 and CDR2 sequences are SGHKS and YYEKEE (reference sequence). With 0 bases removed from V and 6 bases from J, the gap between germline ends came to 9 bases. The CDR3 DNA reads TGTGCCAGCAGCTTGGAGGGGGGGAAGACCCAGTACTTC. It specifies CASSLEGGKTQYF.

V gene TRBV4-2 combines with J gene TRBJ2-7; 12 bases are a match to TRBD2. CDR1 is LGHNA, CDR2 YNFKEQ, per germline. The CDR3 contains 17 residues. V lost 0 bases and J lost 3; bases outside the gene matches: 6. Here the CDR3 DNA reads TGTGCCAGCAGCCAAGAGCTAGCGGGGGGGACCTTCTACGAGCAGTACTTC. Its protein is CASSQELAGGTFYEQYF.

The rearrangement joins TRBV7-2 to TRBJ2-7; the match to TRBD2 covers 7 bases. Germline CDR1 SGHTA, CDR2 FQGNSA. The CDR3 length is 14 residues. V shed 5 bases, J shed 4 bases, and the junction held 8 bases outside the gene matches. CDR3 loop: CASSLGGSAYEQYF. CDR3 in DNA: TGTGCCAGCAGCCTAGGCGGGAGCGCTTACGAGCAGTACTTC.